This T cell receptor beta chain was retrieved from a study of T cell responses to AZD1222 COVID-19 vaccine. Study conclusions and caveats: Seropositive AZD1222 recipients at baseline numbered only six or seven. Spike-specific TCR repertoires showed rising breadth and depth after two AZD1222 doses. The donor group comprised mostly white British people and more females; the analysis possibly underestimated clonal diversity. In the spike-specific TCR repertoire, nearly half reportedly target unmutated variant regions.

Only in-frame clones appear in the TCRdb table, and some are missing; sequencing was by immunoSEQ multiplex PCR. Among approximately 150,000 clones listed, 88% were seen once. About this clone: Its antigen is unidentified.

Germline lookup yields CDR1 SGHRS and CDR2 YFSETQ. V lost 0 bases to trimming and J lost 3 bases, with 13 bases between them. The CDR3 extends over 15 amino acids. The source is an adult in good health. The source material was peripheral blood, sampled on day 0 of AZD1222 vaccination. This chain joins TRBV5-1 and TRBJ2-7; unclear D gene. The CDR3 region has the DNA TGCGCCAGCAGCTTGGATGTCTCCGGCAGCTACGAGCAGTACTTC. It translates to CASSLDVSGSYEQYF.